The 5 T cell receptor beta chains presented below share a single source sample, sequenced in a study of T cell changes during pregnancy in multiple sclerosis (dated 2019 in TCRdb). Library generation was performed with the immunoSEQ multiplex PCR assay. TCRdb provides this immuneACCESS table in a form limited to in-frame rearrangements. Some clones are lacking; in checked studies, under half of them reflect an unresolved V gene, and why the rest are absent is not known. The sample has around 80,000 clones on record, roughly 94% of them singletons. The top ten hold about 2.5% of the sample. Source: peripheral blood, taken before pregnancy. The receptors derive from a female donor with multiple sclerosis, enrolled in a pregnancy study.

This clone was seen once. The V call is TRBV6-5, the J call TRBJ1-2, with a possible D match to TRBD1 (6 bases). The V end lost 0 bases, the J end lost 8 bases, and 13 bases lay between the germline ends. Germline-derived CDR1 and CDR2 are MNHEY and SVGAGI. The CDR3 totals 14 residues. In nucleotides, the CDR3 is TGTGCCAGCAGTTACTCGATGGGGGGGCGCGGCTACACCTTC. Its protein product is CASSYSMGGRGYTF.

CDR3 amino acids: CASSRGGVAGVSTGELFF. The CDR3 DNA is TGTGCCAGCAGCCGCGGCGGAGTAGCGGGAGTTAGCACCGGGGAGCTGTTTTTT. The gene calls are TRBV5-4 and TRBJ2-2; 9 bases line up with TRBD2. The CDR3 contains 18 residues. The J segment lost 4 bases and the V segment lost 4 bases, leaving 14 bases of the junction unmatched. Germline CDR1 and CDR2: SGHNT and YYREEE (reference sequence).

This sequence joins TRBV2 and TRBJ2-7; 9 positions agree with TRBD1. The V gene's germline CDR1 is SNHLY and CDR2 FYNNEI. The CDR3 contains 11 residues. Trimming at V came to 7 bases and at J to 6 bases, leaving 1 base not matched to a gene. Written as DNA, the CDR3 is TGTGCCAGCACGACAGGGGGCGAGCAGTACTTC. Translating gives CASTTGGEQYF.

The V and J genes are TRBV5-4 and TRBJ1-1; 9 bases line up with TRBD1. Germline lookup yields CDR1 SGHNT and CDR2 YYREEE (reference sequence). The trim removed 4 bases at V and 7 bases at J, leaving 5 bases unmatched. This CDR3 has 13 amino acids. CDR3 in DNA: TGTGCCAGCAGCCGGGGACAGGGTATTGAAGCTTTCTTT. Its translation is CASSRGQGIEAFF.

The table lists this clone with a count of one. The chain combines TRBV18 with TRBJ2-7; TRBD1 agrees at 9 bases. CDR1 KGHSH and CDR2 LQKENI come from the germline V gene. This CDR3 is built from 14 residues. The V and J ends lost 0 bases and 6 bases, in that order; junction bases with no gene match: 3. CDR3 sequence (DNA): TGTGCCAGCTCACCACCGGGACAGGGCGGCGAGCAGTACTTC. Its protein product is CASSPPGQGGEQYF.